The T cell receptor (beta chain) under discussion was sequenced for a study of spatial heterogeneity in lung cancer. Study information: The average appearance count of each unique TCR and UMI combination in raw reads was more than 9.5.

CDR1 is LNHDA and CDR2 is SQIVND in the germline V gene (reference sequence). The CDR3 spans 15 residues. The V and J ends lost 10 bases and 6 bases respectively, with 22 bases between them. General study results and limits: Ubiquitous expanded tumor TCRs were observed in blood more at resection than follow-up.

Time point here: sample taken at primary tumor resection. The study sequenced unsorted whole RNA from tumor, nontumor lung or frozen PBMC. There are many counts of this clonotype. What it binds is unknown. TCR cDNA molecules each had a unique molecular identifier. A single record per CDR3 protein comes from TCRdb applying MiXCR to the 5' RACE reads. The sample yields approximately 52,000 distinct CDR3 sequences, roughly 5% seen once. The TCR originated in a male donor with early-stage non-small cell lung cancer. This rearrangement joins TRBV19 to TRBJ2-1; D possibly corresponds to TRBD1 (6 bases). The sequencing used PBMCs, collected at surgery. This CDR3 reads CATQGTARGSNEQFF. CDR3 DNA: TGTGCCACTCAGGGGACGGCCCGAGGGAGCAATGAGCAGTTCTTC.